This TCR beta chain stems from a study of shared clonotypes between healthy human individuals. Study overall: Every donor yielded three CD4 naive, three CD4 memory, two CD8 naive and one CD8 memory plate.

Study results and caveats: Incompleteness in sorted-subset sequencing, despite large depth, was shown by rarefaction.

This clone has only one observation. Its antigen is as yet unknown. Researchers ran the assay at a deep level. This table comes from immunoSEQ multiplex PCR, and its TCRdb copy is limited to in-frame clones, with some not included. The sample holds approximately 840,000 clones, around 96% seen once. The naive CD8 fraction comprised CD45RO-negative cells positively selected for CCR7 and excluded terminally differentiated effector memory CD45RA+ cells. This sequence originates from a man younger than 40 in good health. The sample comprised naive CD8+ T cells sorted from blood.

CDR3 residues: CASSPEIAGFQETQYF. The CDR3 nucleotides read TGTGCCAGCAGCCCGGAAATAGCGGGCTTCCAAGAGACCCAGTACTTC. The chain recombines TRBV9 with TRBJ2-5; 7 bases are a match to TRBD2. Trimming cost V 4 bases and J 1 base; bases outside gene matches: 10. Germline assignment: CDR1 SGDLS and CDR2 YYNGEE. This CDR3 is 16 amino acids long.